This TCR beta chain derives from a study of cytomegalovirus exposure and HLA in healthy donors (dated by TCRdb to 2015 to 2018). Looking at the study overall: An earlier analysis of approximately 640 of the donors reported approximately 270 Gb of sequence data and 100 million to 130 million unique TCR beta sequences from about 200 million T cells. Donor age, sex, ethnicity and CMV serostatus were compiled together with the repertoire data. The study profiled the T cell repertoires of approximately 700 subjects by immunosequencing and related them to cytomegalovirus serostatus. Genome-wide SNP genotypes for about three fifths of the roughly 700 donors were used in a later genetic analysis, which treated that subset as a discovery cohort. To predict cytomegalovirus infection status, the study brought together high-throughput TCR immunosequencing, statistical association of individual TCRs with disease status, and machine learning. Among a few hundred genotyped donors of the cohort, an average of around 240,000 unique TCR beta nucleotide sequences were sequenced per donor, roughly 20% of them non-productive. Five DR-DQ haplotypes were handled as single units for association and clustering because linkage in the cohort was strong. The number of typed donors differed by locus: roughly 620-640 for A, B, C, DRB1 and DQB1; approximately 530 for DQA1; approximately 600 for DPA1; and some 450 for DPB1. Rather than using new phenotypic data, the later analysis identified candidate immune exposures from TCR beta sequences and from how often those sequences occurred across donors. HLA typing covered class I and class II loci at four-digit resolution. A separate validation cohort of approximately 130 different subjects was used in addition to the roughly 620-subject first cohort. The study aimed to test whether cataloging public T cell receptors could reveal signatures of past pathogen exposure. An early release covering roughly 640 HLA-typed donors comprised about 300 gigabases of sequencing data and tens of millions of unique TCR sequences. All discovery cohort repertoires had been generated using a single sequencing platform. Of the roughly 400 genotyped donors, about 80% fell in the genetic ancestry cluster associated with self-reported Caucasian donors. To decide whether each TCR beta V gene segment behaved as functional or pseudogenic, an earlier analysis of approximately 590 of the donors relied on high-throughput TCR beta sequencing. To study patterns of TCR occurrence, a later analysis re-analyzed previously published TCR beta repertoires from hundreds of donors and added high-resolution HLA genotyping. Study-wide findings and limitations: In an earlier analysis of some 550 of the donors, most TCR beta V segments were observed in productive rearrangements about 87% or about 30% of the time, broadly matching IMGT annotations. A further reported finding was that TCR beta sequences accurately predicted the HLA-A and HLA-B alleles for most subjects in the first cohort. Compared with equally common non-associated chains, HLA-associated TCR beta chains in a later analysis were more clonally expanded and had lower generation probabilities. The classifier was reported to diagnose cytomegalovirus status with high specificity and sensitivity in both the original and validation cohorts. Most TCR sequences were seen in very few donors, while some public TCRs were found in many individuals. Specific HLA alleles were associated with 15,000 to 20,000 TCR beta sequences at a false discovery rate of 0.05 in a later analysis. Roughly uniform sequencing depth across donors was assumed in presence/absence analyses, although this assumption may not hold. The authors suggested that the approach could potentially be generalized to other disease states and immunological phenotypes. Assigning TCR associations to individual alleles was difficult when HLA alleles, especially DR and DQ, strongly co-occurred. Because counts were too low, fewer than 20 rarely observed V segments, including chromosome 9 orphons, were excluded from the earlier analysis of several hundred of the donors. Some IMGT-functional V segments, including TRBV6-2 and TRBV6-3, could not be distinguished by the 87-base-pair reads and were therefore excluded. Three of the identified cytomegalovirus-associated TCR beta chains were confirmed in vitro to be specific for cytomegalovirus antigens. Correlated functional status among segregating V segments might reflect linkage disequilibrium, but an unknown experimental factor could not be ruled out. A cluster of highly shared sequence variants was judged likely to represent a technical artifact of the sequencing pipeline. In a later analysis, several top co-occurrence clusters were reported to appear linked to parvovirus B19, influenza, CMV and Epstein-Barr virus. The only immune exposure information available for the cohort was CMV serostatus. A later genetic analysis associated a missense DCLRE1C variant with V-gene and J-gene trimming of TCR beta chains, and an independent cohort replicated the association. In a later analysis, most CMV-associated TCR beta chains were found to appear HLA-restricted, with HLA associations seemingly driven largely by CMV exposure. Because HLA typing was unavailable for some donors at each locus, only the typed subset was used in association tests. Only TCR beta chains were sequenced in this cohort, and the absence of alpha or paired-chain data limited detectable features. In a later genetic analysis, fewer N-insertions in productive TCRs were reported among donors in an Asian-associated ancestry cluster than the 666-donor mean. In a later analysis, the rate of TCR association differed among HLA loci, with DRB1 alleles having the most associated TCRs and HLA-C alleles having the fewest. A total of some 180 TCR beta chains were listed by the study as associated with cytomegalovirus.

In total, roughly 670 healthy bone marrow donors made up the cohort. All cohort members were sampled while nominally healthy, although unrecorded immune exposures were likely present. The donor tested CMV seronegative and was one of the 352 seronegative cohort members. A peripheral blood sample was provided by each donor, and peripheral blood mononuclear cells were used for TCR beta sequencing. The Qiagen DNeasy Blood Extraction Kit was used to extract genomic DNA from the blood cell samples. The germline V gene encodes CDR1 SGHVS and CDR2 FQNEAQ. The trim is 5 bases for V and 5 bases for J, with a gap of 13 bases between the germline ends. The CDR3 measures 13 amino acids from cysteine to phenylalanine. The CDR3 DNA has 39 bases and is translated from base 1. Preparation of the library involved the immunoSEQ multiplex PCR assay. For the multiplex PCR, a mixture combining 60 forward primers for TCR Vbeta segments and 13 reverse primers for TCR Jbeta segments was used. A multiplex PCR assay on genomic DNA amplified the CDR3 region of rearranged TCR beta genes. The Illumina HiSeq System was used to sequence the amplified TCR beta libraries as 87-base-pair reads. In the authors' own workflow: A later analysis counted about 80 million unique TCR beta chains across the 690 or so repertoires, and roughly 10 million of these chains were shared by at least two donors. A nearest-neighbor algorithm error-corrected the raw reads and collapsed the reads into unique sequences, merging closely related sequences to remove PCR and sequencing errors. To assign V, D and J gene segments, CDR3 sequences were aligned to IMGT reference sequences. For a sequence to be retained, a match of at least six nucleotides was required to both a V gene segment and a J gene segment. Rearrangements were called productive when the CDR3 lacked stop codons and stayed in frame with V and J; all others were non-productive. CDR3 was defined according to IMGT convention as the region running from the second conserved V-encoded cysteine to the conserved J-encoded phenylalanine. The earlier analysis of 587 of the donors excluded sequences that lacked an unambiguous match to a single V gene segment. An earlier analysis of 500 to 600 of the donors classified V segments as functional when productive rearrangements were above 56.7% and as segregating when the standard deviation between donors was above 5%. A statistical classification framework was built to diagnose cytomegalovirus status from the catalog of TCR beta chain sequences. A later analysis assigned V and J genes by comparing TCR nucleotide sequences with IMGT/GENE-DB human TR gene sequences. In a later analysis, CDR3 sequences and most-parsimonious VDJ recombination scenarios were assigned using the TCRdist pipeline. In a later analysis, each TCR beta chain was defined by its CDR3 amino acid sequence together with its V-gene family, and reads lacking a unique V-gene family were excluded. A later analysis removed 600 or so highly shared, low-generation-probability nucleotide sequences to deal with suspected cross-contamination and a sequencing artifact. In a later analysis, a clonal expansion index was calculated for each public chain from normalized within-repertoire ranks of inferred template counts. Generation probabilities in a later analysis came from a VDJ recombination model fitted to out-of-frame rearrangements, and those results were checked against IGoR. In a later analysis, TCR-TCR, TCR-HLA and TCR-CMV co-occurrence was scored with hypergeometric tests, and a repertoire-size bias correction was applied to TCR pairs. In a later analysis, false discovery rates were estimated by permuting HLA or CMV assignments 20 times. In a later analysis, co-occurring TCRs were grouped using DBSCAN, with TCRdist sequence similarity added in when clustering inside HLA-allele-positive subsets. Co-occurrence clustering excluded repertoires with fewer than 30,000 or more than 120,000 public chains, plus five with anomalous nucleotide sharing. TCRdb took this table from immuneACCESS and kept in-frame rearrangements with V and J called. Such tables lack part of the clones; where checked against another copy, unresolved V genes explain under half of the gap, and the rest is unexplained. D and trimming were read from the DNA, whereas the V and J calls and clone size are those reported in that table. Recorded for this sample are 100,000 to 130,000 clones; over 70% of them occurred a single time. 2% to 2.5% of the sample is in the top ten clones.

In regard to this clone: It lacks a known antigen. Base-call qualities are not available, and no considerably larger clone is one nucleotide away.

Specimen: PBMCs. This clonotype was sampled from a young man in good health and CMV-seronegative. This receptor chain uses TRBV7-8 and TRBJ2-7; matching of 5 bases hints at TRBD2 as the D gene. The DNA sequence is as follows: TGTGCCAGCAGCCCCAAGCGGCGGCACGAGCAGTACTTC. Translated, this is CASSPKRRHEQYF.